The following is a TCR beta chain sequence with its context. No antigen is known for it. This entry comes from a study of T cell repertoires in cytomegalovirus infection. Study findings and constraints: The response measured ex vivo was dominated by TCR beta clonotypes (HLA-C-restricted and CMV-specific).

This CDR3 spans 18 amino acids. With 5 bases clipped from V and 3 bases from J, the junction kept 13 bases outside the gene matches. TCRdb itself ran the reads through MiXCR, one entry per CDR3 protein. The data show hundreds of thousands of distinct CDR3 sequences, 25% to 35% seen once. This sequence originates from a human donor in good health (CMV status not recorded). Some clones in this sample may be carry-over from other donors' samples. This material consisted of cultured PBMCs, taken from culture after CMV antigen stimulation. This chain links TRBV23-1 with TRBJ2-2; 9 bases are shared with TRBD1. TRBV23-1 carries the ORF label, with uncertain function. The CDR3 loop is CASSTGTGSGGHTGELFF. DNA for the CDR3: TGCGCCAGCAGTACCGGGACAGGGTCGGGAGGTCACACCGGGGAGCTGTTTTTT.